This TCR beta chain was sequenced in a study of cytomegalovirus exposure and HLA in healthy donors. The primer mix had 60 Vbeta and 13 Jbeta primers. Produced via immunoSEQ multiplex PCR; TCRdb's table is partial and in-frame only. Here the sample spans approximately 130,000 clones, roughly 85% being singletons. As regards this clone: Its target is unknown.

Trimming removed 5 bases from V and 4 bases from J; junction bases left unmatched: 6. The CDR3 runs to 14 residues. Germline CDR1 and CDR2: MNHEY and SVGAGI. Study observations and caveats: Per published accounts, TCR beta sequences correctly predicted the HLA-A and HLA-B alleles of most subjects. Earlier findings revealed that most TCR beta V segments proved productive either about 87% or about 30% of the time. For cytomegalovirus status, the classifier reportedly gave diagnoses with high specificity and sensitivity.

This TCR came from a boy between 10 and 17 years old in good health and CMV-seronegative. Specimen: PBMCs. This rearrangement joins TRBV6-5 to TRBJ2-7, with 9 bases identical to TRBD2. The CDR3 DNA sequence: TGTGCCAGCAGTCCCCTGACTAGCGGATACGAGCAGTACTTC. As protein: CASSPLTSGYEQYF.